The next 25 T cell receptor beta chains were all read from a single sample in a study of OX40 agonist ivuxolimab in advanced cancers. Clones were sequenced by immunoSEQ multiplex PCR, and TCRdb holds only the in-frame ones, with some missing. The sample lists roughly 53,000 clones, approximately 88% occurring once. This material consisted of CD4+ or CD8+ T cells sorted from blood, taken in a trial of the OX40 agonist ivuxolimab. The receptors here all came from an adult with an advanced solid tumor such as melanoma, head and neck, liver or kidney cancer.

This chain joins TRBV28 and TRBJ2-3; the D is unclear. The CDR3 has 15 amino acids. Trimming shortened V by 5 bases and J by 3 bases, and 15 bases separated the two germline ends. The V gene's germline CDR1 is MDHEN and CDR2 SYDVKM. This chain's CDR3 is CASSPSRAPTDTQYF. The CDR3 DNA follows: TGTGCCAGCAGTCCTTCTCGGGCTCCTACAGATACGCAGTATTTT.

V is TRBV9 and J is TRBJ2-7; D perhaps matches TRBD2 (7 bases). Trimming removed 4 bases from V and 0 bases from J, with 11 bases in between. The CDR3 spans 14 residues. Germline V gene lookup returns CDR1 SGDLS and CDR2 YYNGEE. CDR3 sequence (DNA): TGTGCCAGCAGCCCGGGGGGACACTCCTACGAGCAGTACTTC. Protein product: CASSPGGHSYEQYF.

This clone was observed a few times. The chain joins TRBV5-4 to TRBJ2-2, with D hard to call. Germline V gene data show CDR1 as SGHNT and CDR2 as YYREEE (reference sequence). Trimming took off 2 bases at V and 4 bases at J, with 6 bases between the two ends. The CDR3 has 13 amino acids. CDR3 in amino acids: CASSFAVTGELFF. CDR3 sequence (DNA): TGTGCCAGCAGCTTTGCGGTCACCGGGGAGCTGTTTTTT.

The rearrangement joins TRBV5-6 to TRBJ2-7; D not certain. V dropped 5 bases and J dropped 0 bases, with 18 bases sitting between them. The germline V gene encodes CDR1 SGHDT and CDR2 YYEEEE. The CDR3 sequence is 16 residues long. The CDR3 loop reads CASRQIGSSGSYEQYV. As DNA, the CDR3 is TGTGCCAGCAGACAAATCGGCAGCTCCGGCTCCTACGAGCAGTACGTC.

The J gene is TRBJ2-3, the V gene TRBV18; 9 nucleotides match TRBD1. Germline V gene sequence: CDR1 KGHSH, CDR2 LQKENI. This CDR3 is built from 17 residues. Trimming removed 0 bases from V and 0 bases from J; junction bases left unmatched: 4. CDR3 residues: CASSPPGQGPSTDTQYF. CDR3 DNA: TGTGCCAGCTCACCACCTGGACAGGGGCCGAGCACAGATACGCAGTATTTT.

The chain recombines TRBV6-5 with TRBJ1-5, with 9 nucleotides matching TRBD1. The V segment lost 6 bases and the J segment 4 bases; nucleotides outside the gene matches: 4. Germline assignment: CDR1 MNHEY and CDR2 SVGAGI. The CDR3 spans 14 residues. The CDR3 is CASRSGTGNQPQHF. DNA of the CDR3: TGTGCCAGCAGGTCCGGGACAGGGAATCAGCCCCAGCATTTT.

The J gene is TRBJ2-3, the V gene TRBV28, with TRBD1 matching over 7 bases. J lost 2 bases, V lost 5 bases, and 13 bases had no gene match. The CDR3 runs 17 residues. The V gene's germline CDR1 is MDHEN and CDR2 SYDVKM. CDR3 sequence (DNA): TGTGCCAGCAGTCCATCCCACGACAGGGCCTACACAGATACGCAGTATTTT. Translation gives CASSPSHDRAYTDTQYF.

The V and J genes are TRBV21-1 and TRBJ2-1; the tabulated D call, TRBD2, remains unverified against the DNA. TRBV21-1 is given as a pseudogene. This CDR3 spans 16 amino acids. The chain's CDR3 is CASSKEASGRPNEQFF. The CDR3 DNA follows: TGTGCCAGCAGCAAAGAAGCTAGCGGGAGACCTAATGAGCAGTTCTTC.

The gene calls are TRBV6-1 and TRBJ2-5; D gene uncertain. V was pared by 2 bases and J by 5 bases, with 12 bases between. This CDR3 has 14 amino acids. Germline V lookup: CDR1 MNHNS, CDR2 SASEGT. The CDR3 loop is CASSELGLGETQYF. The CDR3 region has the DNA TGTGCCAGCAGTGAACTCGGGTTGGGGGAGACCCAGTACTTC.

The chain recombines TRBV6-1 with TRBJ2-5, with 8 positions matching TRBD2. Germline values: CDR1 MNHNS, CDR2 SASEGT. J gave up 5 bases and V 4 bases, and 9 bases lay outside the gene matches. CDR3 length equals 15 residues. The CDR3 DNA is TGTGCCAGCAGTGCGACTAGCGCCTGGACGGAGACCCAGTACTTC. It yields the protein CASSATSAWTETQYF.

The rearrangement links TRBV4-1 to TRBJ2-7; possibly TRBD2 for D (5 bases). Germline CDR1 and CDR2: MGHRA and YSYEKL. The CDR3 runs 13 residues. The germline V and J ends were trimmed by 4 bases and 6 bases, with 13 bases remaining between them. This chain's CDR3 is CASSRTGEGEQYF. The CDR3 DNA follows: TGCGCCAGCAGCCGCACGGGTGAGGGCGAGCAGTACTTC.

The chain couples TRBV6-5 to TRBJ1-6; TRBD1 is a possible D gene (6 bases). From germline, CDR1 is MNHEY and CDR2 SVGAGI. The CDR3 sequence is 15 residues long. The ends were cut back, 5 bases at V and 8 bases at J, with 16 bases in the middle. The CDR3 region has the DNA TGTGCCAGCAGTCGGGGACATTATGAAGATTCACCCCTCCACTTT. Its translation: CASSRGHYEDSPLHF.

This CDR3 reads CASSATSGLAGYNEQFF. The CDR3 region has the DNA TGTGCCAGCAGCGCGACCTCGGGACTAGCGGGCTACAATGAGCAGTTCTTC. The V gene is TRBV9, the J gene TRBJ2-1; 12 bases are shared with TRBD2. Trimming at V came to 3 bases and at J to 3 bases, leaving 7 bases not matched to a gene. The germline V gene encodes CDR1 SGDLS and CDR2 YYNGEE. There are 17 residues in the CDR3.

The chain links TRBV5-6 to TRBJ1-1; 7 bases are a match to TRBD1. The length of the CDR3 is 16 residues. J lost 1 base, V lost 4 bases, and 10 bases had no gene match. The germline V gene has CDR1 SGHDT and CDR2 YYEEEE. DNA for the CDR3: TGTGCCAGCAGCCCCCCGACAGGGCCACGGAACACTGAAGCTTTCTTT. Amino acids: CASSPPTGPRNTEAFF.

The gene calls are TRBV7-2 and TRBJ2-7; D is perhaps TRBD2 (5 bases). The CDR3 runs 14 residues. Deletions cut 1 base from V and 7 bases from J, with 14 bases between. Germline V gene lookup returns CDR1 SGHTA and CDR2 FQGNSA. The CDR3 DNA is TGTGCCAGCAGCTTAGAGGCAGCCACGGGAGAGCAGTACGTC. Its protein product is CASSLEAATGEQYV.

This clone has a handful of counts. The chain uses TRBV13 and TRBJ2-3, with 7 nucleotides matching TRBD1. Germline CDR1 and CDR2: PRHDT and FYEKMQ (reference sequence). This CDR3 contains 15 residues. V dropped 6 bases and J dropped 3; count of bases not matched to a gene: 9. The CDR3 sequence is CASSRRQGWTDTQYF. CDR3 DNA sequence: TGTGCCAGCAGTCGCAGACAGGGCTGGACAGATACGCAGTATTTT.

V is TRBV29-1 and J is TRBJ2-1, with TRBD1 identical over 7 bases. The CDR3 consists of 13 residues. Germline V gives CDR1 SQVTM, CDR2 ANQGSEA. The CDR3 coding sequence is TGCACCGCCGGGGACAGCTCCTACAATGAGCAGTTCTTC. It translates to CTAGDSSYNEQFF.

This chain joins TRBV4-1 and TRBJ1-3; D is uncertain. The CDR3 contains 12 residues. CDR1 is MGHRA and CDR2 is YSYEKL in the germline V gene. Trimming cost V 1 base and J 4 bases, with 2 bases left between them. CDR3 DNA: TGCGCCAGCAGCCAAGTAGGAAACACCATATATTTT. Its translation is CASSQVGNTIYF.

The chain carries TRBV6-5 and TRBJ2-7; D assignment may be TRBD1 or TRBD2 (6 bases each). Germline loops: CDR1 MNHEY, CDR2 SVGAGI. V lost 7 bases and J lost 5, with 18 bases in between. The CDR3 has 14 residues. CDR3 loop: CASIGGQGRHEQYV. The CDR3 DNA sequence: TGTGCCAGCATAGGAGGTCAGGGGAGGCACGAGCAGTACGTC.

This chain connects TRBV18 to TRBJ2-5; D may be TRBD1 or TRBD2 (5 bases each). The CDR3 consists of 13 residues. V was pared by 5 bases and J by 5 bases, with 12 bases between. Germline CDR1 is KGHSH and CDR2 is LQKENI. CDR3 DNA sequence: TGTGCCAGCTCATCGGGACCGGCTGAGACCCAGTACTTC. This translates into CASSSGPAETQYF.

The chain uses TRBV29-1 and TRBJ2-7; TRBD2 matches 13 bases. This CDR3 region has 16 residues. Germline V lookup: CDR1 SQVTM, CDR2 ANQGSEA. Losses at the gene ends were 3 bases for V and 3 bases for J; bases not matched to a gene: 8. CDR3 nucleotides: TGCAGCGTTGAGTCAACTAGCGGGAGGGGGAGCTACGAGCAGTACTTC. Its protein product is CSVESTSGRGSYEQYF.

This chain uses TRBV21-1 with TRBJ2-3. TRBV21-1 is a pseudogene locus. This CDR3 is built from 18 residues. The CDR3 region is CASSNIQKVTAPRDTQYF. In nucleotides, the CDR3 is TGTGCCAGCAGCAATATACAGAAGGTCACAGCGCCACGAGATACGCAGTATTTT.

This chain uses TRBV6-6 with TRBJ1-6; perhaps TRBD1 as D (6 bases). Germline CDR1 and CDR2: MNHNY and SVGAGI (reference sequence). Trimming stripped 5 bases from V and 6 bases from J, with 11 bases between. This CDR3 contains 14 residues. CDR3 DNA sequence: TGTGCCAGCAGTCTACAGGGTTTTAATTCACCCCTCCACTTT. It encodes CASSLQGFNSPLHF.

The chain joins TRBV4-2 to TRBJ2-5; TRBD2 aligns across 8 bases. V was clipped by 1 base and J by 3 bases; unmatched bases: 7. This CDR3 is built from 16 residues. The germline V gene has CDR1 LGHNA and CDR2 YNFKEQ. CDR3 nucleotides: TGTGCCAGCAGCCAAGCGACGGGAGGGGGGGAAGAGACCCAGTACTTC. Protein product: CASSQATGGGEETQYF.

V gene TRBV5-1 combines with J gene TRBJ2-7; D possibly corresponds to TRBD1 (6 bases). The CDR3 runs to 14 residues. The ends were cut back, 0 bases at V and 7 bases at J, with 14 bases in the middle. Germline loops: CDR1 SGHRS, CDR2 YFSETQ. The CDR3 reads CASSLETGRQEQYF. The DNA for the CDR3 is TGCGCCAGCAGCTTGGAAACAGGGCGGCAGGAGCAGTACTTC.